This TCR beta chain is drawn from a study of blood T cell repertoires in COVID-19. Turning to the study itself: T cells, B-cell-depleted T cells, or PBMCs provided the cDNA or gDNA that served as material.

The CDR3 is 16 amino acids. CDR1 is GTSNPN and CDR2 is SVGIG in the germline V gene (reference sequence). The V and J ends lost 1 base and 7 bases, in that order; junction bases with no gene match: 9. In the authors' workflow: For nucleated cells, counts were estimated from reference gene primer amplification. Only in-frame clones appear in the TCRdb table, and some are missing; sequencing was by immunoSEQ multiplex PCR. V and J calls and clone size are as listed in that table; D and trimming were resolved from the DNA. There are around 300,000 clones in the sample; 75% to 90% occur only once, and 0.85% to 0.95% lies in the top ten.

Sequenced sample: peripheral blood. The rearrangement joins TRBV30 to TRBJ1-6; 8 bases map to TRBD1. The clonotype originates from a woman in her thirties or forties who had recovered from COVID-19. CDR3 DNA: TGTGCCTGGAGTGACTACAGGGGGTTGGGAAATTCACCCCTCCACTTT. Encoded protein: CAWSDYRGLGNSPLHF.